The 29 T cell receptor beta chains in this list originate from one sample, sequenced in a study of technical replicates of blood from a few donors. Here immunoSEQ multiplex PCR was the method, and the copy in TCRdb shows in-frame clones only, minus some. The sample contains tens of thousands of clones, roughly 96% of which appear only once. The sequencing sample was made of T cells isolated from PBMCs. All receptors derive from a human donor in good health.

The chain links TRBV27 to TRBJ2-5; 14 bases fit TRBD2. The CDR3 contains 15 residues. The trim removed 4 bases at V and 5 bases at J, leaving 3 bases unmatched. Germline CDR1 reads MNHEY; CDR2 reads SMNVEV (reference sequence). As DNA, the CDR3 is TGTGCCAGCAGTTCGACTAGCGGGAGGGCTGAGACCCAGTACTTC. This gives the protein CASSSTSGRAETQYF.

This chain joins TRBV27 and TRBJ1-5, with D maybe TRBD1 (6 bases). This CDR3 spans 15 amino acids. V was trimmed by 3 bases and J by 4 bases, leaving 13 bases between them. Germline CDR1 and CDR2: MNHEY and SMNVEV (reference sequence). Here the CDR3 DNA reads TGTGCCAGCAGTTTTTCTGTCGGACAGAATCAGCCCCAGCATTTT. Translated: CASSFSVGQNQPQHF.

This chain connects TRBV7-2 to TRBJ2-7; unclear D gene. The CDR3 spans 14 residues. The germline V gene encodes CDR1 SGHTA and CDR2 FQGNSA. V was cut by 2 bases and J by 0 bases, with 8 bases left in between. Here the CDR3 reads CASSLHQASYEQYF. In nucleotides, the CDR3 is TGTGCCAGCAGCTTACACCAGGCCTCCTACGAGCAGTACTTC.

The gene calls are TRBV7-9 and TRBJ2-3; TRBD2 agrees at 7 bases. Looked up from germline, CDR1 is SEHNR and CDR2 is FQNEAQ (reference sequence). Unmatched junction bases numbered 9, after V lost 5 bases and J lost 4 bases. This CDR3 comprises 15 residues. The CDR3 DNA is TGTGCCAGCAGCCCTGCGGGACTAACGTCAGATACGCAGTATTTT. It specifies CASSPAGLTSDTQYF.

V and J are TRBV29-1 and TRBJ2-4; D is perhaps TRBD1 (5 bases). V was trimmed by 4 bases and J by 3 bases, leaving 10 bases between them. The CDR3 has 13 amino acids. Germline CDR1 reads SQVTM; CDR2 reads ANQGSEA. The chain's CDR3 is CSVGSQGKNIQYF. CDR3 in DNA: TGCAGCGTTGGCTCGCAGGGCAAAAACATTCAGTACTTC.

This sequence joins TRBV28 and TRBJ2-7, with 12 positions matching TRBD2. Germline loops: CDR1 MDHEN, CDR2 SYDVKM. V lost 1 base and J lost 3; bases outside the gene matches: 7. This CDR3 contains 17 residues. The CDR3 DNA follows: TGTGCCAGCAGTTTATCAGCTAGCGGGAGGGGATTCTACGAGCAGTACTTC. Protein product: CASSLSASGRGFYEQYF.

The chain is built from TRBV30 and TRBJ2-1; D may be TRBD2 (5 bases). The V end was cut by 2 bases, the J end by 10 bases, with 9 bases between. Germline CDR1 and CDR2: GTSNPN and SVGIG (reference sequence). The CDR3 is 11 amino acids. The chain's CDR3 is CAWSTLAEQFF. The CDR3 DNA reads TGTGCCTGGAGTACATTAGCGGAGCAGTTCTTC.

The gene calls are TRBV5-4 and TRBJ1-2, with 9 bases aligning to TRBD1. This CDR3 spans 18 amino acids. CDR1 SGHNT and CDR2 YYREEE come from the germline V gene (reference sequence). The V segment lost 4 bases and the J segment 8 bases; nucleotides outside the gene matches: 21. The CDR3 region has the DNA TGTGCCAGCAGCCCGGGACAGGGCTTTCCAATTTCAACGGGAGGCTACACCTTC. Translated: CASSPGQGFPISTGGYTF.

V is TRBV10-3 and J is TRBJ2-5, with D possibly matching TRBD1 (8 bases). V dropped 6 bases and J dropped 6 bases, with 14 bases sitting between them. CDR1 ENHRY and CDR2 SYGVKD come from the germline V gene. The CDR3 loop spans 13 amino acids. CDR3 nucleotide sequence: TGTGCCATCAGCACAGGGGGGGTGAAGACCCAGTACTTC. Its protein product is CAISTGGVKTQYF.

CDR3 region: CASSLSGTGNYGYTF. The CDR3 bases are TGCGCCAGCAGCTTATCCGGGACAGGGAACTATGGCTACACCTTC. J is TRBJ1-2 and V is TRBV5-1, with 9 bases lining up with TRBD1. Trimming cost V 2 bases and J 2 bases; bases outside gene matches: 4. CDR1 SGHRS and CDR2 YFSETQ come from the germline V gene. The length of the CDR3 is 15 residues.

In nucleotides, the CDR3 is TGTGCCAGCAGTTACGGGCGGGGGATCACCGGGGAGCTGTTTTTT. This gives the protein CASSYGRGITGELFF. The rearrangement joins TRBV6-5 to TRBJ2-2; TRBD2 aligns across 7 bases. The CDR3 has 15 residues. Unmatched junction bases numbered 4, after V lost 2 bases and J lost 4 bases. Germline CDR1 is MNHEY and CDR2 is SVGAGI.

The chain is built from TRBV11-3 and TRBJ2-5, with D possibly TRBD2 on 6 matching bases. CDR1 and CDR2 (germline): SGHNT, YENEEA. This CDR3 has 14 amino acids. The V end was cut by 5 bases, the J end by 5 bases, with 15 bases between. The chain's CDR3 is CASSKRSAGETQYF. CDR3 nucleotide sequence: TGTGCCAGCAGCAAGAGATCCGCGGGGGAGACCCAGTACTTC.

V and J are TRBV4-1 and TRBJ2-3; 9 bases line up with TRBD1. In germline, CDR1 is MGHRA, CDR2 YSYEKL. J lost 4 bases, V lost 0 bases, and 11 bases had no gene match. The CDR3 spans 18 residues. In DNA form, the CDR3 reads TGCGCCAGCAGCCAAGAAGTAGTACAGGGGGCCGCAGCAGATACGCAGTATTTT. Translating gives CASSQEVVQGAAADTQYF.

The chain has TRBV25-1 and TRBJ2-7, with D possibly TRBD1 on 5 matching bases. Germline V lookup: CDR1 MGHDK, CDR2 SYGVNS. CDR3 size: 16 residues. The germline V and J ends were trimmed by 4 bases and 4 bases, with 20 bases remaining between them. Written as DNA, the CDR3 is TGTGCCAGCAGTGTAGGGGCCCGCACAAGACCTTACGAGCAGTACTTC. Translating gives CASSVGARTRPYEQYF.

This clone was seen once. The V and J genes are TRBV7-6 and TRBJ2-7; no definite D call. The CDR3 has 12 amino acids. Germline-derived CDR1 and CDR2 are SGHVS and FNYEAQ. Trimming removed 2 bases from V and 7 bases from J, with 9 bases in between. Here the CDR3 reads CASSLSGGEQYF. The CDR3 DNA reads TGTGCCAGCAGCTTATCGGGTGGGGAGCAGTACTTC.

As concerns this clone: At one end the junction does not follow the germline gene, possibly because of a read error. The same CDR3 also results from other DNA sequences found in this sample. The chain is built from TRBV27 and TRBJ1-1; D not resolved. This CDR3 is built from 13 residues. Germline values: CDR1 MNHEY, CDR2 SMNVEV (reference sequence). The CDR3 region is CASSLSMNTEAFF. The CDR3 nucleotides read TGTGCCAGCAGTCTATCTATGAACACTGAAGCTTTCTTT.

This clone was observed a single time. In DNA, the CDR3 is TGTGCCAGCAGTTTGGCAGGAACCTCCTACGAGCAGTACTTC. Residues: CASSLAGTSYEQYF. The chain has TRBV28 and TRBJ2-7; the D is unclear. Per germline, CDR1 MDHEN and CDR2 SYDVKM. With 3 bases removed from V and 0 bases from J, the gap between germline ends came to 9 bases. The CDR3 has 14 residues.

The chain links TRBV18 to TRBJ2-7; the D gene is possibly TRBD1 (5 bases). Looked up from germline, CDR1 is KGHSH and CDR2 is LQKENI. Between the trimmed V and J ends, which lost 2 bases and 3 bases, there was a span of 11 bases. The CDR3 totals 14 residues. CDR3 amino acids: CASSPEAGIYEQYF. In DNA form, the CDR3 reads TGTGCCAGCTCACCAGAGGCAGGGATCTACGAGCAGTACTTC.

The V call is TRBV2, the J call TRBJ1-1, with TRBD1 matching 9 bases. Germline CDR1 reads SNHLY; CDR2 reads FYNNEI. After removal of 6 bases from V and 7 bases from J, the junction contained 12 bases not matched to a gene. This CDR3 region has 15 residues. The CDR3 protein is CASRALGTGSGEAFF. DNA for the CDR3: TGTGCCAGCAGGGCCCTCGGGACAGGGTCCGGTGAAGCTTTCTTT.

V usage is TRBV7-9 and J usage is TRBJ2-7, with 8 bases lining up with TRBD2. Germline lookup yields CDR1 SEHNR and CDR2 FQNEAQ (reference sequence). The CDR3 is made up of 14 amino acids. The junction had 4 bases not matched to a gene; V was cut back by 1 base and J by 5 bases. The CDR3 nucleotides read TGTGCCAGCAGCTTAGAACTAGCGGCCCACGAGCAGTACTTC. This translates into CASSLELAAHEQYF.

CDR3 sequence (DNA): TGTGCCAGCAGCCAGGGAAGAGATCAGCCCCAGCATTTT. Translation gives CASSQGRDQPQHF. The chain combines TRBV6-5 with TRBJ1-5; a weak D match, TRBD1 (5 bases). Looked up from germline, CDR1 is MNHEY and CDR2 is SVGAGI. V lost 6 bases and J 5 bases, leaving 11 bases between the germline ends. CDR3 length: 13 residues.

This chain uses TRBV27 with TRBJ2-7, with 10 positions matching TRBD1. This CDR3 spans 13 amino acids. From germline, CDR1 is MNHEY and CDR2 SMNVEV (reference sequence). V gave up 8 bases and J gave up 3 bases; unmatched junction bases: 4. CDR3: CASFGTGVYEQYF. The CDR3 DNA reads TGTGCCAGCTTCGGGACAGGGGTCTACGAGCAGTACTTC.

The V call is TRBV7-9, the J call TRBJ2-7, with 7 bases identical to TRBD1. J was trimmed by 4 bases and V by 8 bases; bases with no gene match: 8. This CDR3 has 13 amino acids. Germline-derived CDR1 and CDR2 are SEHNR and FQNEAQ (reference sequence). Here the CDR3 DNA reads TGTGCCAGCCACGGACAGGAGAAATACGAGCAGTACTTC. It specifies CASHGQEKYEQYF.

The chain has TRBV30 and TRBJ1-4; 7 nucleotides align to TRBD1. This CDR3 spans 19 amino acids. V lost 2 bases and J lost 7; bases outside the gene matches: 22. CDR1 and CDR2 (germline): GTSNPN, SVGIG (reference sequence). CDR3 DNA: TGTGCCTGGAGTCTCTATTTCGGGACAGAGACCCGACCGACTGAAAAACTGTTTTTT. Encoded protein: CAWSLYFGTETRPTEKLFF.

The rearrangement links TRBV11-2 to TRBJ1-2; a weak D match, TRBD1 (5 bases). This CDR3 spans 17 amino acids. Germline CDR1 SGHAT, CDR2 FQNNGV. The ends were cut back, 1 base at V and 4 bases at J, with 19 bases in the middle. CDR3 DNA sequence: TGTGCCAGCAGCTTAGGGGGTTGGGGCGACTTGGGCTATGGCTACACCTTC. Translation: CASSLGGWGDLGYGYTF.

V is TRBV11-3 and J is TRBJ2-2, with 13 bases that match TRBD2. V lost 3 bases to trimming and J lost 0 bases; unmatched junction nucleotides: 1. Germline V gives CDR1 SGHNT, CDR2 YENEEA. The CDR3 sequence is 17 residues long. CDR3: CASSFGTSGTNTGELFF. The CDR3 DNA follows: TGTGCCAGCAGCTTTGGGACTAGCGGGACGAACACCGGGGAGCTGTTTTTT.

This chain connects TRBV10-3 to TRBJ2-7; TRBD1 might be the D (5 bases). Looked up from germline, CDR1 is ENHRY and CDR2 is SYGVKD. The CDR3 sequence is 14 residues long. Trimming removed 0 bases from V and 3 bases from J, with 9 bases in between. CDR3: CAISESRGHYEQYF. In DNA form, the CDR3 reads TGTGCCATCAGTGAGTCGCGAGGACACTACGAGCAGTACTTC.

This chain's CDR3 is CASKGTSQSADTQYF. The CDR3 region has the DNA TGTGCCAGCAAGGGGACTAGCCAGTCGGCAGATACGCAGTATTTT. J is TRBJ2-3 and V is TRBV2; 9 bases are a match to TRBD2. This CDR3 is built from 15 residues. Germline lookup yields CDR1 SNHLY and CDR2 FYNNEI. V shed 7 bases, J shed 4 bases, and the junction held 9 bases outside the gene matches.

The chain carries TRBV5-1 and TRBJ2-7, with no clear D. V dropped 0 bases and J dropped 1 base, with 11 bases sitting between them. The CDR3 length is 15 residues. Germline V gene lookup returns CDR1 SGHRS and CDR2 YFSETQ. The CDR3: CASSLETAASYEQYF. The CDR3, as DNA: TGCGCCAGCAGCTTGGAGACGGCGGCTTCCTACGAGCAGTACTTC.